This T cell receptor beta chain was recovered during a study of regulatory T cells in long-lasting Graves disease. The authors built TCR beta libraries using iRepertoire HTBI primers and Arm-PCR of CDR3 regions. Each CDR3 protein is one row after TCRdb ran MiXCR on the multiplex PCR reads. This sample has roughly 490,000 distinct CDR3 sequences, with 22% found just once. Time point defined: persistent/refractory GD, antithyroid drugs over 5 years with positive TRAb. From PBMCs, RNA was extracted and then used to make the TCR library. The CDR3 extends over 13 amino acids. Trimming took off 7 bases at V and 4 bases at J, with 12 bases between the two ends. CDR1 is SNHLY, CDR2 FYNNEI, per germline.

Sequenced material: peripheral blood mononuclear cells (PBMCs), taken when the disease was refractory, from a patient treated with antithyroid drugs. The V call is TRBV2, the J call TRBJ2-3, with a tentative D call TRBD1 (6 bases). This clonotype was sampled from a female donor with Graves disease. CDR3 bases: TGTGCCAGCACCGAGGACAGCCCAGATACGCAGTATTTT. Protein product: CASTEDSPDTQYF.